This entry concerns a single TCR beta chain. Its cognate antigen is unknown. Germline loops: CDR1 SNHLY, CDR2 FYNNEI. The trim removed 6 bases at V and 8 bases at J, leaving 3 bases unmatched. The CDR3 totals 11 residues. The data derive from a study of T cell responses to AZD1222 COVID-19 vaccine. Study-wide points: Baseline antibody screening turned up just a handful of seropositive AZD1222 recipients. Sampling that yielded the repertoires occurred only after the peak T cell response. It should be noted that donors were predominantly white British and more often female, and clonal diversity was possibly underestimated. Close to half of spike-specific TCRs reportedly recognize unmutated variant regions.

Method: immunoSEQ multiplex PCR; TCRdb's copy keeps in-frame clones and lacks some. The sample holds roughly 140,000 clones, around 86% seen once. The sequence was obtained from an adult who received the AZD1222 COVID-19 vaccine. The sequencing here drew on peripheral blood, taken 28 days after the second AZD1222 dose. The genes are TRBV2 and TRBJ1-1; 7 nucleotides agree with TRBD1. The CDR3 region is CASRTGPEAFF. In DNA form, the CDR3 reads TGTGCCAGCAGGACAGGGCCCGAAGCTTTCTTT.